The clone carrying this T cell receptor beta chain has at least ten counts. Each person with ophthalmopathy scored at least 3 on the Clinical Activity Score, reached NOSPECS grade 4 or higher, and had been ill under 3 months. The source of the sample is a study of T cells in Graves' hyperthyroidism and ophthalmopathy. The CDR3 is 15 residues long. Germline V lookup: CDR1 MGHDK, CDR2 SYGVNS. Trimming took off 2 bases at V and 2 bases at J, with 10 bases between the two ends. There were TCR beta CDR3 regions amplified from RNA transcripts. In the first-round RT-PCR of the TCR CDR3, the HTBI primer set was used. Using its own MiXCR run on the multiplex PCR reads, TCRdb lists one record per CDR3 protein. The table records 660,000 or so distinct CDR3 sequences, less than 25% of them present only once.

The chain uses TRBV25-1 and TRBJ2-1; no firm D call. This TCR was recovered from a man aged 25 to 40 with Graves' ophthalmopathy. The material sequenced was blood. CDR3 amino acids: CASSELGGPYNEQFF. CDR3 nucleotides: TGTGCCAGCAGTGAACTGGGCGGACCCTACAATGAGCAGTTCTTC.